This T cell receptor beta chain was documented in a study of siplizumab effects on memory and regulatory T cells. Study-level points and caveats: A small minority of alloreactive clones were mapped to unstimulated subsets.

Germline CDR1 is SGHNT and CDR2 is YYREEE (reference sequence). CDR3 length equals 14 residues. Deletions cut 0 bases from V and 1 base from J, with 7 bases between. In each sample, roughly 100,000 TCR templates were assayed. The table came from immunoSEQ multiplex PCR; TCRdb's copy has only in-frame clones and leaves some out. The sample records over 85,000 clones, roughly 92% being singletons. Regarding this clone: What it binds is unknown.

This receptor was identified in a human donor in good health. The chain has TRBV5-4 and TRBJ1-2; D possibly corresponds to TRBD1 (6 bases). What was sequenced was CD4+ T cells sorted from blood. The DNA of the CDR3 is TGTGCCAGCAGCTTGGAAGGGGGTAACTATGGCTACACCTTC. Translated: CASSLEGGNYGYTF. The full variable domain, its missing parts supplied by reference TRBV5-4 and TRBJ1-2, is ETGVTQSPTHLIKTRGQQVTLRCSSQSGHNTVSWYQQALGQGPQFIFQYYREEENGRGNFPPRFSGLQFPNYSSELNVNALELDDSALYLCASSLEGGNYGYTFGSGTRLTVV.